Detailed here is one T cell receptor beta chain. The antigen it binds to is not known. Base qualities are not recorded, but no much larger clone differs from it by a single base. The data originate from a study of CD8 T cells in ankylosing spondylitis (TCRdb year 2017). Study-level background: The study set out to find disease-linked TCR variants by profiling T cell receptor beta repertoires in ankylosing spondylitis patients and healthy donors. In total, the full study cohort was made up of some 110 healthy donors and roughly 27 ankylosing spondylitis patients. Peripheral blood was sampled, and synovial fluid was also collected from ankylosing spondylitis patients. What the authors observed across the whole study: A CD8+ phenotype was shown by the disease-linked clones, which were found at relatively low frequencies in peripheral blood. Some of the motif variants had been reported before in the synovial fluid and blood of reactive arthritis patients, a finding that suggests common disease-initiation mechanisms. Blood from ankylosing spondylitis patients appeared to be characterized by a TCR beta motif made up of seven or eight highly homologous amino acid variants. The disease-linked clones were reported to be significantly enriched in matched synovial fluid samples from ankylosing spondylitis patients.

The CDR1 and CDR2 encoded by the germline V gene are SGHRS and YFSETQ. CDR3 length: 15 amino acids, cysteine to phenylalanine. Only CDR3 DNA is held: 45 bases, read in frame from base 1. At the junction V is shortened by 3 bases and J by 0 bases, with 10 bases in between. Sequencing instrument: Illumina HiSeq 2500. Quantitative 5'-RACE with molecular barcodes was the method used to prepare the TCR beta libraries. Turning to the authors' computational methods: A new computational method, built on a probabilistic model of VDJ rearrangement, was used to identify disease-linked TCR variants. TCRdb ran its own pipeline on the public reads, namely fastp trimming at Q25 and MiXCR clone calling, and kept in-frame beta chains. Identical CDR3 proteins give one entry, which carries the most common genes and DNA. Here the V and J calls rest on TCRdb's processing, not on the authors' analysis. This sample comprises around 250,000 distinct CDR3 sequences, 32% of them detected only once. Approximately 4.4% of the sample is held by the ten biggest clonotypes.

The sample taken for sequencing was blood, either unsorted or a sorted T cell fraction (not recorded which). Recombination joined TRBV5-1 with TRBJ1-3, with the D segment identity uncertain. The clonotype comes from a male donor with ankylosing spondylitis or in good health (not recorded which). The sequenced DNA: TGCGCCAGCAGCTCGGAACTCAGCTCTGGAAACACCATATATTTT. It codes for CASSSELSSGNTIYF.